The 27 T cell receptor beta chains presented below share a single source sample, sequenced in a study of cytomegalovirus exposure and HLA in healthy donors. PCR involved 60 Vbeta and 13 Jbeta primers. TCRdb keeps only in-frame clones here, not all; method: immunoSEQ multiplex PCR. This table has approximately 140,000 clones, over 70% appearing once. Sequencing was done on a sample of PBMCs. The origin of the receptors is a woman between 55 and 75 years old in good health and CMV-seropositive.

The gene calls are TRBV9 and TRBJ1-4, with TRBD1 matching 11 bases. The CDR3 sequence is 15 residues long. The junction had 6 bases not matched to a gene; V was cut back by 3 bases and J by 8 bases. Germline assignment: CDR1 SGDLS and CDR2 YYNGEE. CDR3 in DNA: TGTGCCAGCAGCGACGCCGGGACAGGGGGGGAAAAACTGTTTTTT. Translated, it gives CASSDAGTGGEKLFF.

Ten or more counts support this clone. This chain connects TRBV7-9 to TRBJ1-2; 7 positions match TRBD1. This CDR3 comprises 13 residues. With 8 bases clipped from V and 4 bases from J, the junction kept 7 bases outside the gene matches. Looked up from germline, CDR1 is SEHNR and CDR2 is FQNEAQ (reference sequence). The CDR3, as DNA: TGTGCCAGCGAGGGGGCGGACAGCTATGGCTACACCTTC. It encodes CASEGADSYGYTF.

The chain has TRBV6-1 and TRBJ2-5; D may be TRBD1 (6 bases). CDR3 length equals 15 residues. V lost 4 bases and J lost 1, with 13 bases in between. Germline CDR1 and CDR2: MNHNS and SASEGT. The DNA of the CDR3 is TGTGCCAGCAGTGTACTAAGGACAGCCCAAGAGACCCAGTACTTC. Protein sequence: CASSVLRTAQETQYF.

This chain uses TRBV19 with TRBJ1-1; 10 bases fit TRBD1. The CDR3 spans 13 residues. With 8 bases clipped from V and 4 bases from J, the junction kept 4 bases outside the gene matches. Germline CDR1 reads LNHDA; CDR2 reads SQIVND (reference sequence). The CDR3 loop reads CASGQGEITEAFF. The CDR3 region has the DNA TGTGCCAGTGGACAGGGGGAGATCACTGAAGCTTTCTTT.

J is TRBJ1-2 and V is TRBV2; D is ambiguous. Trimming pared 2 bases from V and 4 bases from J, leaving 11 bases between. The length of the CDR3 is 14 residues. Germline CDR1 is SNHLY and CDR2 is FYNNEI. The CDR3 DNA reads TGTGCCAGCAGTGAACACGAACAGAGCTATGGCTACACCTTC. The encoded protein is CASSEHEQSYGYTF.

The chain employs TRBV4-2 and TRBJ1-2; TRBD1 matches at 12 bases. This CDR3 contains 17 residues. V was clipped by 3 bases and J by 6 bases; unmatched bases: 11. Germline CDR1 reads LGHNA; CDR2 reads YNFKEQ. CDR3 region: CASSHVTGTGGADGYTF. The CDR3 DNA reads TGTGCCAGCAGCCATGTAACCGGGACAGGGGGCGCGGATGGCTACACCTTC.

The rearrangement joins TRBV5-5 to TRBJ1-1; D is possibly TRBD1 (6 bases). Germline lookup yields CDR1 SGHKS and CDR2 YYEKEE (reference sequence). Trimming took 1 base from V and 0 from J, leaving 10 bases between them. CDR3 length: 15 residues. In nucleotides, the CDR3 is TGTGCCAGCAGCTTGTCTCCAGGGGTGAACACTGAAGCTTTCTTT. The encoded protein is CASSLSPGVNTEAFF.

The chain joins TRBV2 to TRBJ1-6, with a tentative D call TRBD1 (6 bases). V dropped 5 bases and J dropped 10 bases, with 15 bases sitting between them. The CDR3 is 14 residues long. CDR1 and CDR2 from the germline V gene are SNHLY and FYNNEI. The CDR3: CASSYRELGSPLHF. CDR3 nucleotides: TGTGCCAGCAGTTACAGGGAATTAGGGTCACCCCTCCACTTT.

This clone was counted only a few times. The chain employs TRBV6-5 and TRBJ1-1; TRBD1 matches at 7 bases. The CDR3 has 13 amino acids. Germline-derived CDR1 and CDR2 are MNHEY and SVGAGI. V lost 5 bases, J lost 3 bases, and 3 bases stayed unmatched. The CDR3 sequence is CASSPQGDTEAFF. In DNA form, the CDR3 reads TGTGCCAGCAGTCCTCAGGGGGACACTGAAGCTTTCTTT.

The V gene is TRBV7-9, the J gene TRBJ2-2, with 10 bases matching TRBD1. The CDR3 extends over 16 amino acids. Germline V gene lookup returns CDR1 SEHNR and CDR2 FQNEAQ (reference sequence). Trimming at V came to 3 bases and at J to 4 bases, leaving 5 bases not matched to a gene. The CDR3 sequence is CASSFPGQGITGELFF. Here the CDR3 DNA reads TGTGCCAGCAGCTTCCCGGGACAGGGGATCACCGGGGAGCTGTTTTTT.

The chain recombines TRBV6-5 with TRBJ2-3; possibly TRBD2 for D (5 bases). CDR1 and CDR2 (germline): MNHEY, SVGAGI. V lost 0 bases to trimming and J lost 2 bases, with 6 bases between them. CDR3 length: 14 amino acids. The CDR3 sequence: CASSYSRATDTQYF. CDR3 bases: TGTGCCAGCAGTTACTCGAGGGCCACAGATACGCAGTATTTT.

This clone was seen a handful of times. This chain joins TRBV14 and TRBJ2-5, with 9 bases aligning to TRBD1. The CDR3 spans 17 residues. Germline loops: CDR1 SGHDN, CDR2 FVKESK. V lost 1 base and J lost 5; bases outside the gene matches: 11. CDR3 loop: CASSQARDRVLTETQYF. The CDR3 nucleotides are TGTGCCAGCAGCCAAGCGCGGGACAGGGTTCTAACCGAGACCCAGTACTTC.

V is TRBV11-3 and J is TRBJ2-7; 7 nucleotides agree with TRBD1. The V and J ends lost 1 base and 3 bases, in that order; junction bases with no gene match: 3. From germline, CDR1 is SGHNT and CDR2 YENEEA. The CDR3 length is 14 residues. The DNA for the CDR3 is TGTGCCAGCAGCTTAGGACAGGGTGTCTACGAGCAGTACTTC. Amino acids: CASSLGQGVYEQYF.

Regarding this clone: Additional DNA sequences in this sample encode the identical CDR3. The chain employs TRBV10-1 and TRBJ2-7; a weak D match, TRBD2 (5 bases). The CDR3 covers 12 residues. Germline V gives CDR1 WNHNN, CDR2 SYGVQD (reference sequence). The V and J ends lost 4 bases and 2 bases respectively, with 6 bases between them. This chain's CDR3 is CASSGGTYEQYF. In nucleotides, the CDR3 is TGCGCCAGCAGTGGAGGGACCTACGAGCAGTACTTC.

This chain uses TRBV5-1 with TRBJ2-2; D might be TRBD2 (6 bases). Trimming pared 6 bases from V and 7 bases from J, leaving 16 bases between. The CDR3 contains 14 residues. Per the germline V gene, CDR1 is SGHRS and CDR2 is YFSETQ. CDR3 in amino acids: CASIAGGPGGELFF. DNA of the CDR3: TGCGCCAGCATCGCAGGAGGGCCAGGCGGGGAGCTGTTTTTT.

The chain employs TRBV18 and TRBJ1-1, with D possibly matching TRBD1 (6 bases). CDR1 is KGHSH and CDR2 is LQKENI in the germline V gene. The CDR3 covers 14 residues. Trimming cost V 6 bases and J 7 bases, with 18 bases left between them. The CDR3 nucleotides are TGTGCCAGCTCTCCTTCCGATGGACAGAGTGAAGCTTTCTTT. The encoded protein is CASSPSDGQSEAFF.

V usage is TRBV5-1 and J usage is TRBJ2-7; D is unresolved. Germline lookup yields CDR1 SGHRS and CDR2 YFSETQ. V lost 4 bases, J lost 0 bases, and 8 bases lay in between. The CDR3 sequence is 13 residues long. The CDR3 bases are TGCGCCAGCAGCCCTACAGACTCCTACGAGCAGTACTTC. Translating it yields CASSPTDSYEQYF.

The genes are TRBV11-2 and TRBJ2-3, with no clear D. V was clipped by 4 bases and J by 1 base, with 3 bases between them. Germline CDR1 SGHAT, CDR2 FQNNGV. The CDR3 is made up of 12 amino acids. The CDR3 here is CASSSRTDTQYF. DNA of the CDR3: TGTGCCAGCAGCTCTCGCACAGATACGCAGTATTTT.

The chain recombines TRBV9 with TRBJ2-3; 10 bases map to TRBD2. The junction had 7 bases not matched to a gene; V was cut back by 4 bases and J by 2 bases. This CDR3 has 16 amino acids. Germline CDR1 and CDR2: SGDLS and YYNGEE. CDR3 loop: CASSLSGGVYTDTQYF. The CDR3 region has the DNA TGTGCCAGCAGCTTAAGCGGGGGGGTTTACACAGATACGCAGTATTTT.

The chain uses TRBV5-4 and TRBJ2-5, with TRBD2 identical over 7 bases. The germline gives CDR1 SGHNT, CDR2 YYREEE (reference sequence). Trimming cost V 0 bases and J 5 bases; bases outside gene matches: 7. CDR3 size: 15 residues. This CDR3 is CASSLGRIGGETQYF. CDR3 coding DNA: TGTGCCAGCAGCTTGGGGCGAATCGGGGGGGAGACCCAGTACTTC. Using reference TRBV5-4 and TRBJ2-5 for the parts outside the CDR3, the full variable domain is ETGVTQSPTHLIKTRGQQVTLRCSSQSGHNTVSWYQQALGQGPQFIFQYYREEENGRGNFPPRFSGLQFPNYSSELNVNALELDDSALYLCASSLGRIGGETQYFGPGTRLLVL.

About this clone itself: The sample has other DNA sequences that encode this CDR3 too. The chain joins TRBV4-1 to TRBJ1-3, with D unresolved. Trimming took 0 bases from V and 4 from J, leaving 10 bases between them. The CDR3 runs 15 residues. The germline gives CDR1 MGHRA, CDR2 YSYEKL. CDR3 DNA: TGCGCCAGCAGCCAAGATCGGAGCTCCGGAAACACCATATATTTT. Encoded protein: CASSQDRSSGNTIYF.

V usage is TRBV5-8 and J usage is TRBJ2-1, with 11 bases identical to TRBD1. The J segment lost 7 bases and the V segment lost 4 bases, leaving 7 bases of the junction unmatched. The CDR3 spans 15 residues. Germline V lookup: CDR1 SGHTS, CDR2 YDEGEE. CDR3 region: CASSPTGTGGNEQFF. CDR3 nucleotide sequence: TGTGCCAGCAGCCCGACCGGGACAGGGGGTAATGAGCAGTTCTTC. The full variable domain, rest sourced from reference TRBV5-8 and TRBJ2-1, is EAGVTQSPTHLIKTRGQQATLRCSPISGHTSVYWYQQALGLGLQFLLWYDEGEERNRGNFPPRFSGRQFPNYSSELNVNALELEDSALYLCASSPTGTGGNEQFFGPGTRLTVL.

The J gene is TRBJ1-5, the V gene TRBV6-1, with D unresolved. Trimming shortened V by 3 bases and J by 5 bases, and 8 bases separated the two germline ends. CDR3 size: 13 residues. Germline assignment: CDR1 MNHNS and CDR2 SASEGT. The CDR3 bases are TGTGCCAGCAGTGACAACGGGGATCAGCCCCAGCATTTT. Its translation: CASSDNGDQPQHF.

This chain links TRBV11-3 with TRBJ2-7; weak D call: TRBD2 (6 bases). V lost 6 bases and J 3 bases, leaving 18 bases between the germline ends. The CDR3 loop spans 15 amino acids. Germline-derived CDR1 and CDR2 are SGHNT and YENEEA. Here the CDR3 DNA reads TGTGCCAGCAGTCCCGCTGGGGGGTCCGACTACGAGCAGTACTTC. Translated: CASSPAGGSDYEQYF. Combining the CDR3 with reference TRBV11-3 and TRBJ2-7 gives the whole variable domain EAGVVQSPRYKIIEKKQPVAFWCNPISGHNTLYWYLQNLGQGPELLIRYENEEAVDDSQLPKDRFSAERLKGVDSTLKIQPAELGDSAVYLCASSPAGGSDYEQYFGPGTRLTVT.

The chain uses TRBV19 and TRBJ2-7, with 9 positions matching TRBD2. This CDR3 spans 14 amino acids. V lost 3 bases to trimming and J lost 6 bases; unmatched junction nucleotides: 6. Germline CDR1 reads LNHDA; CDR2 reads SQIVND (reference sequence). The CDR3 DNA reads TGTGCCAGTAGTATCCTAGCGGGGTCCGGCGAGCAGTACTTC. The encoded protein is CASSILAGSGEQYF.

This clone was picked up a small number of times. The chain carries TRBV5-1 and TRBJ1-4; D gene uncertain. V lost 0 bases and J 3 bases, leaving 6 bases between the germline ends. Germline assignment: CDR1 SGHRS and CDR2 YFSETQ. The CDR3 is 14 residues long. In DNA, the CDR3 is TGCGCCAGCAGCTTGGGGCAGTCTAATGAAAAACTGTTTTTT. It specifies CASSLGQSNEKLFF.

J is TRBJ2-7 and V is TRBV5-4, with 8 bases matching TRBD1. The CDR3 extends over 14 amino acids. V trimming: 0 bases; J trimming: 6 bases; junction bases outside the gene matches: 5. Looked up from germline, CDR1 is SGHNT and CDR2 is YYREEE (reference sequence). The CDR3 loop is CASSLVQGALEQYF. The CDR3 DNA is TGTGCCAGCAGCTTGGTTCAGGGGGCTCTCGAGCAGTACTTC.